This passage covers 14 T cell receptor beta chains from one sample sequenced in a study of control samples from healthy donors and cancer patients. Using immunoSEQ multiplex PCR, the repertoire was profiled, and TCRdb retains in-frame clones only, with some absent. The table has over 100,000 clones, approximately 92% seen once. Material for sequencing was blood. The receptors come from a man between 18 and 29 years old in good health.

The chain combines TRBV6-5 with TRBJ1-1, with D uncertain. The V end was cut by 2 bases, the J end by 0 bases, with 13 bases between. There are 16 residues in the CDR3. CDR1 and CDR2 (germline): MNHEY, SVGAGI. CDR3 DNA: TGTGCCAGCAGTTACCTTTCGACTGTCATGAACACTGAAGCTTTCTTT. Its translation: CASSYLSTVMNTEAFF.

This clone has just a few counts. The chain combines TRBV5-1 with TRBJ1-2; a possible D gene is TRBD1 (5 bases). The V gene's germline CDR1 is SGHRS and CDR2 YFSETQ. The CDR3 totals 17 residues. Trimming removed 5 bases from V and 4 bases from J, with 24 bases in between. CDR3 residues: CASSLRGRTLDGYGYTF. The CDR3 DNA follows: TGCGCCAGCAGTCTACGGGGACGGACCCTCGATGGCTATGGCTACACCTTC.

In DNA form, the CDR3 reads TGTGCCAGCAGTGACCAGGGGGGCGGTCAGCCCCAGCATTTT. Residues: CASSDQGGGQPQHF. The rearrangement links TRBV2 to TRBJ1-5; the match to TRBD1 covers 7 bases. The V segment lost 3 bases and the J segment 6 bases; nucleotides outside the gene matches: 5. The CDR3 runs 14 residues. Germline-derived CDR1 and CDR2 are SNHLY and FYNNEI.

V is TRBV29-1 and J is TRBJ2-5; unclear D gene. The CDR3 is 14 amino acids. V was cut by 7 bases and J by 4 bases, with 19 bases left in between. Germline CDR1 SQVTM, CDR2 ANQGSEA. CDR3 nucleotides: TGCAGCGCCCGGGCCGACCTGGGGTCAGAGACCCAGTACTTC. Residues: CSARADLGSETQYF.

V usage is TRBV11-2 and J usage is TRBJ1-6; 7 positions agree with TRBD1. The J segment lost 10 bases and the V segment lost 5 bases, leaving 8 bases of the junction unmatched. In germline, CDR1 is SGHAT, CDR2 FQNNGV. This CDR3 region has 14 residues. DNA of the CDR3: TGTGCCAGCAGCCTAGGGGGACAGATATCACCCCTCCACTTT. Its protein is CASSLGGQISPLHF.

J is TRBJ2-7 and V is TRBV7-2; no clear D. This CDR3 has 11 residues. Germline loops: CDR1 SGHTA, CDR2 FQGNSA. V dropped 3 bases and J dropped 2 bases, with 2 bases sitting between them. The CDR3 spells CASSFTYEQYF. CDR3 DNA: TGTGCCAGCAGCTTTACCTACGAGCAGTACTTC.

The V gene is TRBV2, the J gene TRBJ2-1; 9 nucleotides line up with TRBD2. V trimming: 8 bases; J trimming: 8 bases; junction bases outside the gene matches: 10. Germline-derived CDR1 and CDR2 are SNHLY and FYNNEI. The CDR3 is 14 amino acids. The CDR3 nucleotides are TGTGCCAGCCGATGGGCGGGGGGGCCCGATGAGCAGTTCTTC. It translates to CASRWAGGPDEQFF.

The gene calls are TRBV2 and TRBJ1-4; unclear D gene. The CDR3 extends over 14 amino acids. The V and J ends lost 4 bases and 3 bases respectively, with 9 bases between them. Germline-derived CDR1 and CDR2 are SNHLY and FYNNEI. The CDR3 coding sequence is TGTGCCAGCAGTGGAGCAAATTCTAATGAAAAACTGTTTTTT. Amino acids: CASSGANSNEKLFF.

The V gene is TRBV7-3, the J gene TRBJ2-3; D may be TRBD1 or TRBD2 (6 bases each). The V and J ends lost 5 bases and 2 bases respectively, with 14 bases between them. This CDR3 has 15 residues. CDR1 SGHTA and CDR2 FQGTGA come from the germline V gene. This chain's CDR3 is CASSPGAPFTDTQYF. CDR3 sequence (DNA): TGTGCCAGCAGCCCGGGGGCCCCCTTCACAGATACGCAGTATTTT.

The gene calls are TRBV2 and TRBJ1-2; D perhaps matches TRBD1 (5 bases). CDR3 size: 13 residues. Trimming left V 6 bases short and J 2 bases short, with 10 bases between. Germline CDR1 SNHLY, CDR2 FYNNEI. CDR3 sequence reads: CASSLQGNYGYTF. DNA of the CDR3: TGTGCCAGCAGCCTCCAGGGAAACTATGGCTACACCTTC.

The CDR3 sequence is CASSPGGGENGYTF. The CDR3 region has the DNA TGCGCCAGCAGCCCGGGCGGGGGCGAAAATGGCTACACCTTC. The genes are TRBV5-1 and TRBJ1-2, with D tentatively TRBD1 (6 bases). Trimming removed 4 bases from V and 6 bases from J, with 16 bases in between. The germline V gene encodes CDR1 SGHRS and CDR2 YFSETQ. The CDR3 sequence is 14 residues long. Variable domain in full (rest from reference TRBV5-1 and TRBJ1-2): KAGVTQTPRYLIKTRGQQVTLSCSPISGHRSVSWYQQTPGQGLQFLFEYFSETQRNKGNFPGRFSGRQFSNSRSEMNVSTLELGDSALYLCASSPGGGENGYTFGSGTRLTVV.

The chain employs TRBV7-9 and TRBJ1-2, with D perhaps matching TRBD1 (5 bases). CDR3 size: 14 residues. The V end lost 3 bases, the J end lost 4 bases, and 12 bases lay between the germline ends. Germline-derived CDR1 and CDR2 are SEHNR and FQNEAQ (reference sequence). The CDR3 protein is CASSFIAGSYGYTF. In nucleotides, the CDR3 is TGTGCCAGCAGCTTTATTGCAGGGAGCTATGGCTACACCTTC.

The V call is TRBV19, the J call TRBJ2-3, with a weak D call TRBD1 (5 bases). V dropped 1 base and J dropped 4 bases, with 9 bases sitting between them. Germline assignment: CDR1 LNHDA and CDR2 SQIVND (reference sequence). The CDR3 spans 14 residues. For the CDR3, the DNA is TGTGCCAGTAGTATAGGGCAGGGCCCAGATACGCAGTATTTT. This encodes CASSIGQGPDTQYF. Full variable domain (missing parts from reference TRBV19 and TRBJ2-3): DGGITQSPKYLFRKEGQNVTLSCEQNLNHDAMYWYRQDPGQGLRLIYYSQIVNDFQKGDIAEGYSVSREKKESFPLTVTSAQKNPTAFYLCASSIGQGPDTQYFGPGTRLTVL.

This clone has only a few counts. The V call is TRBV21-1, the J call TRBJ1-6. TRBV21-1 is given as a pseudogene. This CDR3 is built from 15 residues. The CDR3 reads CAIGYGGLCDSPLHF. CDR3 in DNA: TGTGCCATCGGATACGGGGGGCTGTGTGATTCACCCCTCCACTTT.